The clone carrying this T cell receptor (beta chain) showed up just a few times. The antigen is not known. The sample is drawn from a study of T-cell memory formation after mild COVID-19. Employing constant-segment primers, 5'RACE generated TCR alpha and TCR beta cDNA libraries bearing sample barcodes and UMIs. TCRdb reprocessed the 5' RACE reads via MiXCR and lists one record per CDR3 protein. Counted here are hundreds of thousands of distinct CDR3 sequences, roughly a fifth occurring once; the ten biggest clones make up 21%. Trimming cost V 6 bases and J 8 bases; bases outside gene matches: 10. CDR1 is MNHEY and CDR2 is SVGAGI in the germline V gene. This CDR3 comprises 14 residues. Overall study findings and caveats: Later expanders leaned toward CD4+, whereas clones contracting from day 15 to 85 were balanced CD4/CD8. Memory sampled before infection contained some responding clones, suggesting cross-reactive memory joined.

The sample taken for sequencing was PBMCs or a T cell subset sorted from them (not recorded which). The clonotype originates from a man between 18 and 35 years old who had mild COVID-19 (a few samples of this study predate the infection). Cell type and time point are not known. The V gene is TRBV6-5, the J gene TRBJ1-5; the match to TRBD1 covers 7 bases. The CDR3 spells CASSHDREWKPQHF. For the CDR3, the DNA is TGTGCCAGCAGCCATGACAGGGAGTGGAAGCCCCAGCATTTT.